The 28 T cell receptor beta chains in this list originate from one sample, sequenced in a study of blood T cells in healthy people across ages (dated by TCRdb to between 2015 and 2016). Library method: 5' RACE. TCRdb names Illumina HiSeq 2500 as the instrument used. A second 7 to 11 cycle PCR used a sample-barcoded 5' primer and a J-beta primer mix. TCRdb handled the public reads itself, with Q25 trimming in fastp and clone calling in MiXCR, and kept productive beta chains. Under each unique CDR3 protein, matching rows form one entry showing the most common genes and DNA. This sample holds about 1.6 million distinct CDR3 sequences; around 36% were observed only once. The ten top clones hold approximately 10% of the sample. The sequencing sample was made of blood. These receptors were taken from a woman in her 30s in good health.

This clonotype was picked up a small number of times. The CDR3 DNA is TGTGCCAGCAAATCACCGATGGGAAGCACAGATACGCAGTATTTT. Amino acids: CASKSPMGSTDTQYF. This chain connects TRBV27 to TRBJ2-3, with unresolved D. The V end lost 7 bases, the J end lost 0 bases, and 14 bases lay between the germline ends. The length of the CDR3 is 15 residues. The germline CDR1 and CDR2 sequences are MNHEY and SMNVEV (reference sequence).

The chain is built from TRBV6-2 or TRBV6-3 and TRBJ2-7; D is uncertain. This CDR3 has 14 amino acids. V was cut by 4 bases and J by 6 bases, with 16 bases left in between. CDR1 is MNHEY, CDR2 SVGEGT, per germline. Here the CDR3 DNA reads TGTGCCAGCAGTTCCTTTGGGGTGGTAGGCGAGCAGTACTTC. Translated: CASSSFGVVGEQYF.

The chain is built from TRBV20-1 and TRBJ2-5; 8 nucleotides line up with TRBD1. J gave up 5 bases and V 6 bases, and 11 bases lay outside the gene matches. The CDR3 length is 14 residues. Germline loops: CDR1 DFQATT, CDR2 SNEGSKA (reference sequence). CDR3 DNA sequence: TGCAGTGCGTTCTCTGGGACAGGAGGCGAGACCCAGTACTTC. Translated: CSAFSGTGGETQYF.

This chain joins TRBV6-5 and TRBJ2-7; D may match TRBD1 or TRBD2 (5 bases each). Germline V gene lookup returns CDR1 MNHEY and CDR2 SVGAGI. The V end was cut by 6 bases, the J end by 10 bases, with 16 bases between. The CDR3 length is 12 residues. As DNA, the CDR3 is TGTGCCAGCAGGTCTGCGAGGGGCGAACAGTACTTC. As protein: CASRSARGEQYF.

This clonotype came up a few times. V usage is TRBV7-9 and J usage is TRBJ2-3; D is undetermined. Trimming took 1 base from V and 3 from J, leaving 17 bases between them. Germline V gene data show CDR1 as SEHNR and CDR2 as FQNEAQ (reference sequence). This CDR3 region has 17 residues. CDR3 nucleotide sequence: TGTGCCAGCAGCTTAGTTATCGCAGCCCGAAGTACAGATACGCAGTATTTT. It codes for CASSLVIAARSTDTQYF.

V usage is TRBV29-1 and J usage is TRBJ2-1; D gene uncertain. Per germline, CDR1 SQVTM and CDR2 ANQGSEA. The CDR3 spans 10 residues. The V end lost 5 bases, the J end lost 8 bases, and 7 bases lay between the germline ends. CDR3 sequence: CSVKIDEQFF. In DNA form, the CDR3 reads TGCAGCGTTAAAATCGATGAGCAGTTCTTC.

This clonotype was counted only a few times. The V and J genes are TRBV6-2 or TRBV6-3 and TRBJ2-3; TRBD2 matches 7 bases. Germline V lookup: CDR1 MNHEY, CDR2 SVGEGT. The CDR3 is 19 amino acids. J was trimmed by 1 base and V by 4 bases; bases with no gene match: 17. CDR3 sequence: CASSLVTGTMLDGTDTQYF. CDR3 coding DNA: TGTGCCAGCAGTTTAGTGACCGGGACTATGCTTGATGGCACAGATACGCAGTATTTT.

This clonotype occurred once. This could be a read error, since a much larger clone is one nucleotide away. The chain recombines TRBV7-2 with TRBJ2-5, with D hard to call. The germline CDR1 and CDR2 sequences are SGHTA and FQGNSA. This CDR3 is 11 amino acids long. CDR3 sequence (DNA): TGTGCCAGCAGCGCCCTGGAGATCCAGTACTTC. Translating it yields CASSALEIQYF.

The chain joins TRBV20-1 to TRBJ2-5, with D perhaps TRBD2 (5 bases). The germline V gene encodes CDR1 DFQATT and CDR2 SNEGSKA (reference sequence). Trimming cost V 6 bases and J 3 bases, with 32 bases left between them. The CDR3 is 19 amino acids. The CDR3 DNA follows: TGCAGTGCAAAACGTTATCCCGGGCAGAAAGTGTTGGAGGAAGAGACCCAGTACTTC. Amino acids: CSAKRYPGQKVLEEETQYF.

There are a few counts of this clonotype. This chain uses TRBV30 with TRBJ2-1, with unresolved D. The CDR3 has 12 residues. CDR1 is GTSNPN, CDR2 SVGIG, per germline (reference sequence). Trimming left V 0 bases short and J 4 bases short, with 4 bases between. The CDR3 spells CAWSVQYNEQFF. As DNA, the CDR3 is TGTGCCTGGAGTGTCCAGTACAATGAGCAGTTCTTC.

This clonotype has just a few counts. The rearrangement uses TRBV7-6 and TRBJ2-5; TRBD1 matches 8 bases. The CDR3 runs 15 residues. From germline, CDR1 is SGHVS and CDR2 FNYEAQ. The trim removed 8 bases at V and 5 bases at J, leaving 13 bases unmatched. CDR3 loop: CASSRQGYPPETQYF. The CDR3 bases are TGTGCCAGCTCCAGACAGGGGTATCCACCCGAGACCCAGTACTTC.

This chain links TRBV20-1 with TRBJ2-7, with no clear D. Trimming cost V 3 bases and J 6 bases, with 6 bases left between them. CDR1 and CDR2 from the germline V gene are DFQATT and SNEGSKA (reference sequence). The CDR3 length is 10 residues. The CDR3 bases are TGCAGTGCTAGGGTCTCCGAGCAGTACTTC. It translates to CSARVSEQYF.

The rearrangement links TRBV5-6 to TRBJ1-2, with TRBD1 as a possible D gene (6 bases). In germline, CDR1 is SGHDT, CDR2 YYEEEE. V was trimmed by 1 base and J by 9 bases, leaving 16 bases between them. This CDR3 spans 14 amino acids. The CDR3 sequence is CASSLPGASRSYTF. CDR3 sequence (DNA): TGTGCCAGCAGCTTGCCAGGGGCGAGTAGGAGCTACACCTTC.

The chain links TRBV5-4 to TRBJ2-7; the match to TRBD1 covers 7 bases. Germline V gives CDR1 SGHNT, CDR2 YYREEE (reference sequence). The length of the CDR3 is 14 residues. J was trimmed by 3 bases and V by 4 bases; bases with no gene match: 7. The CDR3 region is CASSVTDRSYEQYF. CDR3 in DNA: TGTGCCAGCAGCGTAACGGACAGGAGCTACGAGCAGTACTTC.

In nucleotides, the CDR3 is TGTGCCAGCAGCGTAGGGGACAGGACTAACTATGGCTACACCTTC. Its translation: CASSVGDRTNYGYTF. The rearrangement uses TRBV9 and TRBJ1-2; 8 positions match TRBD1. Per germline, CDR1 SGDLS and CDR2 YYNGEE. This CDR3 is 15 amino acids long. The trim removed 0 bases at V and 0 bases at J, leaving 1 base unmatched.

The rearrangement joins TRBV5-1 to TRBJ2-1, with 7 bases identical to TRBD2. Germline values: CDR1 SGHRS, CDR2 YFSETQ. CDR3 length: 15 amino acids. Trimming took 4 bases from V and 5 from J; bases not matched to a gene: 9. DNA of the CDR3: TGCGCCAGCAGCACCAACGCGGGGGAGCACAATGAGCAGTTCTTC. This encodes CASSTNAGEHNEQFF.

This clonotype has just a few counts. The J gene is TRBJ1-1, the V gene TRBV4-1; TRBD1 is a possible D gene (6 bases). V was pared by 1 base and J by 3 bases, with 12 bases between. Germline lookup yields CDR1 MGHRA and CDR2 YSYEKL. The CDR3 is made up of 15 amino acids. The CDR3 coding sequence is TGCGCCAGCAGCCAAGGGGTACAGGGAGACACTGAAGCTTTCTTT. This gives the protein CASSQGVQGDTEAFF.

This chain links TRBV20-1 with TRBJ2-1, with TRBD1 identical over 10 bases. Germline V lookup: CDR1 DFQATT, CDR2 SNEGSKA (reference sequence). This CDR3 has 18 amino acids. Germline trimming cut 3 bases from V and 0 bases from J; bases unmatched to any gene: 11. CDR3 residues: CSASPRDRGLSSYNEQFF. Here the CDR3 DNA reads TGCAGTGCTAGTCCCCGGGACAGGGGACTTAGCTCCTACAATGAGCAGTTCTTC.

Only a few counts were recorded for this clonotype. The V gene is TRBV7-8, the J gene TRBJ2-7; a possible D gene is TRBD1 (5 bases). Trimming removed 5 bases at V and 2 bases at J, with 22 bases between. The CDR3 length is 17 residues. Germline lookup yields CDR1 SGHVS and CDR2 FQNEAQ. As DNA, the CDR3 is TGTGCCAGCAGCCCCCACTCCGAGACAGCCTTGACCTACGAGCAGTACTTC. As protein: CASSPHSETALTYEQYF.

The V call is TRBV21-1, the J call TRBJ2-2. TRBV21-1 is tagged as a pseudogene. The CDR3 length is 14 residues. Written as DNA, the CDR3 is TGTGCCAGCAAACACGGCACGAACACCGGGGAGCTGTTTTTT. It specifies CASKHGTNTGELFF.

This clonotype was counted a few times. The chain couples TRBV28 to TRBJ1-2; possibly TRBD1 for D (5 bases). CDR3 size: 13 residues. With 7 bases removed from V and 6 bases from J, the gap between germline ends came to 15 bases. Looked up from germline, CDR1 is MDHEN and CDR2 is SYDVKM. The CDR3 DNA reads TGTGCCAGCACTTCAGACAGTCGTAATGGCTACACCTTC. It translates to CASTSDSRNGYTF.

This clonotype was found a few times. The genes are TRBV4-2 and TRBJ1-2; D is unclear. Trimming took 2 bases from V and 5 from J, leaving 3 bases between them. Germline values: CDR1 LGHNA, CDR2 YNFKEQ. This CDR3 is built from 11 residues. The CDR3 DNA sequence: TGTGCCAGCAGCCAACAGTATGGCTACACCTTC. Its translation is CASSQQYGYTF.

In DNA, the CDR3 is TGTGCCAGCACCCACGAAGGGACATCGGAGGCCGTCCTCCACTTT. Protein product: CASTHEGTSEAVLHF. This sequence joins TRBV2 and TRBJ1-6; D may be TRBD1 (6 bases). This CDR3 comprises 15 residues. Germline CDR1 is SNHLY and CDR2 is FYNNEI. The V and J ends lost 7 bases and 15 bases respectively, with 25 bases between them.

The J gene is TRBJ2-1, the V gene TRBV5-1; D not certain. CDR3 length: 16 amino acids. V gave up 4 bases and J gave up 1 base, with 15 bases separating them. Germline values: CDR1 SGHRS, CDR2 YFSETQ. For the CDR3, the DNA is TGCGCCAGCAGCCCGGAACCAATTAATTCCTACAATGAGCAGTTCTTC. Amino acid sequence: CASSPEPINSYNEQFF. Full variable domain (outside the CDR3, taken from reference TRBV5-1 and TRBJ2-1): KAGVTQTPRYLIKTRGQQVTLSCSPISGHRSVSWYQQTPGQGLQFLFEYFSETQRNKGNFPGRFSGRQFSNSRSEMNVSTLELGDSALYLCASSPEPINSYNEQFFGPGTRLTVL.

The chain has TRBV5-6 and TRBJ2-7; TRBD2 aligns across 14 bases. CDR1 is SGHDT, CDR2 YYEEEE, per germline. With 4 bases clipped from V and 6 bases from J, the junction kept 18 bases outside the gene matches. This CDR3 is built from 19 residues. The CDR3 spells CASSPGLAGVSSSLAEQYF. Here the CDR3 DNA reads TGTGCCAGCAGCCCGGGACTAGCGGGAGTGTCAAGCAGTTTGGCCGAGCAGTACTTC.

This rearrangement joins TRBV30 to TRBJ1-2; TRBD1 matches at 7 bases. The V gene end was trimmed by 2 bases and the J gene end by 6 bases; junction bases not matched to a gene: 18. This CDR3 is 17 amino acids long. CDR1 is GTSNPN and CDR2 is SVGIG in the germline V gene (reference sequence). The CDR3 reads CAWSTSGTAGVWDGYTF. Written as DNA, the CDR3 is TGTGCCTGGAGTACGTCGGGGACAGCAGGGGTATGGGATGGCTACACCTTC.

This clonotype appeared a few times. The chain couples TRBV9 to TRBJ1-1, with D maybe TRBD1 (6 bases). The CDR3 loop spans 14 amino acids. The germline V and J ends were trimmed by 5 bases and 1 base, with 12 bases remaining between them. Germline-derived CDR1 and CDR2 are SGDLS and YYNGEE. CDR3: CASSVGGPNTEAFF. The CDR3 DNA reads TGTGCCAGCAGTGTTGGGGGCCCGAACACTGAAGCTTTCTTT.

This clonotype occurred a few times. The chain combines TRBV15 with TRBJ1-1; no definite D call. The V end lost 5 bases, the J end lost 0 bases, and 16 bases lay between the germline ends. There are 16 residues in the CDR3. The germline V gene has CDR1 LNHNV and CDR2 YYDKDF (reference sequence). The CDR3: CATSPSAAAMNTEAFF. CDR3 coding DNA: TGTGCCACCAGCCCATCGGCGGCAGCCATGAACACTGAAGCTTTCTTT.